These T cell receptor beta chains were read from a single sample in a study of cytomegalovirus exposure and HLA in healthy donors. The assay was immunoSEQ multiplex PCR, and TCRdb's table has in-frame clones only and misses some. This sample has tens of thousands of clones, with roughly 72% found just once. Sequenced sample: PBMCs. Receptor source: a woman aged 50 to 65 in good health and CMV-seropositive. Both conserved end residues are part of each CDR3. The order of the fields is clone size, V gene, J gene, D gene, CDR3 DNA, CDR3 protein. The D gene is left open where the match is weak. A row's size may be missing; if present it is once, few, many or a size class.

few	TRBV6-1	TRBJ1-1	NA	TGTGCCAGCAGTGTAGGGGGGAACACTGAAGCTTTCTTT	CASSVGGNTEAFF
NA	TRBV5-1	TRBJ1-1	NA	TGCGCCAGCAGCCGGGGGGTAGGAACCGCTGAAGCTTTCTTT	CASSRGVGTAEAFF
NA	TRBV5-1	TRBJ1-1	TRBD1	TGCGCCAGCAGCACAGGGGAGGTGAACACTGAAGCTTTCTTT	CASSTGEVNTEAFF
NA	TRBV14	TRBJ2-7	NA	TGTGCCAGCAGCCTAGGCGGTTCTCCCTACGAGCAGTACTTC	CASSLGGSPYEQYF
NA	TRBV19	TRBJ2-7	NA	TGTGCCAGTATGGGACTTGCCTACGAGCAGTACTTC	CASMGLAYEQYF
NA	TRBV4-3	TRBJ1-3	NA	TGCGCCAGCAGCCAAGAGGGCGGGGGTATTGGAAACACCATATATTTT	CASSQEGGGIGNTIYF
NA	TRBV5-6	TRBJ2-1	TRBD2	TGTGCCAGCAGCTTGAGGAGGCGGGGGGGGAAGAATGAGCAGTTCTTC	CASSLRRRGGKNEQFF
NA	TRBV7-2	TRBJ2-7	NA	TGTGCCAGCACAGGAGATCGGGGTAGTGTGGAGCAGTACTTC	CASTGDRGSVEQYF
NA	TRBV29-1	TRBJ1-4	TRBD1	TGCAGCGGGATGGGACAGGGTGGTGAAAAACTGTTTTTT	CSGMGQGGEKLFF
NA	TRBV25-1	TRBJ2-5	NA	TGTGCCAGCAGTGAATTTAACAGTATAAGGACCCAGTACTTC	CASSEFNSIRTQYF
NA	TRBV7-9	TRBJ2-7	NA	TGTGCCAGCAGTTACTCTGGGGCCTTCTACGAGCAGTACTTC	CASSYSGAFYEQYF
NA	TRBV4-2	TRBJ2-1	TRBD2	TGTGCCAGCAGCCAAGAGGCTAGCGGGAGGAATGAGCAGTTCTTC	CASSQEASGRNEQFF
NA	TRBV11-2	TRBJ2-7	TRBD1	TGTGCCAGCAGCCACCCAAGGGACAGGGGTACCTACGAGCAGTACTTC	CASSHPRDRGTYEQYF
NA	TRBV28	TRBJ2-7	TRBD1	TGTGCCAGCAGTCTCGGACAGGGCCAGTACTTC	CASSLGQGQYF
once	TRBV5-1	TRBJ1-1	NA	TGCGCCAGCAGCTTGTACGGGGAGAAGAACACTGAAGCTTTCTTT	CASSLYGEKNTEAFF
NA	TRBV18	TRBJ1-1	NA	TGTGCCAGCTCACAGGCGGGGTATAAAACTGAAGCTTTCTTT	CASSQAGYKTEAFF
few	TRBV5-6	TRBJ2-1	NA	TGTGCCAGCAGCTTCCTCGGGAGCAATGAGCAGTTCTTC	CASSFLGSNEQFF
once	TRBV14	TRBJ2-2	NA	TGTGCCAGCAGCCCTATAAGGGGCGTAGGGACCGGGGAGCTGTTTTTT	CASSPIRGVGTGELFF
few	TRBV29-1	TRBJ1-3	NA	TGCAGCGCTCGCTCAGGGGTTTCTGGAAACACCATATATTTT	CSARSGVSGNTIYF
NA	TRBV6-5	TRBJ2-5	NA	TGTGCCAGCAGTTACTTCAGGCTTGGTGAGACCCAGTACTTC	CASSYFRLGETQYF
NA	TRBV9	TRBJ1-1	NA	TGTGCCAGCAGCGCTGAGGACTGGGAGAACACTGAAGCTTTCTTT	CASSAEDWENTEAFF
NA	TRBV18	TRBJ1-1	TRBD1	TGTGCCAGCTCACCTCGGACAGGGGGCTACACTGAAGCTTTCTTT	CASSPRTGGYTEAFF
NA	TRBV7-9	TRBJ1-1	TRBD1	TGTGCCAGCAGTCCCCAGGGGGGCACTGAAGCTTTCTTT	CASSPQGGTEAFF
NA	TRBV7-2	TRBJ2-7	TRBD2	TGTGCCAGCAGCCCTCAACCTAGCGGGACCGGGGACGAGCAGTACTTC	CASSPQPSGTGDEQYF
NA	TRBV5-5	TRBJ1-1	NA	TGTGCCAGCAGCTTGGCCTGGGCCGCCCCTGAAGCTTTCTTT	CASSLAWAAPEAFF
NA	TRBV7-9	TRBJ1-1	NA	TGTGCCAGCAGCTTAAGAGGGACTGAAGCTTTCTTT	CASSLRGTEAFF
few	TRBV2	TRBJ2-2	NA	TGTGCCTGGGCTGGGAGGATCGGTGTGTCCGGGGAGCTGTTTTTT	CAWAGRIGVSGELFF
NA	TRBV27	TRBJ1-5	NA	TGTGCCAGCAGTAAGTCCAGGGGCGGCAATCAGCCCCAGCATTTT	CASSKSRGGNQPQHF
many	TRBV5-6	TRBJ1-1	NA	TGTGCCAGCAGCACCCCCGGGAGGGGTGTGGCTGAAGCTTTCTTT	CASSTPGRGVAEAFF
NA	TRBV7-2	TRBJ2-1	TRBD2	TGTGCCAGCAGCCCGAGCGGGAGTAGGTTCGAGTTCTTC	CASSPSGSRFEFF
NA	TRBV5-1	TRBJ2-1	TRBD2	TGCGCCAGCAGCTTGCCAGCGGGGGGACTTATAGGGGATGAGCAGTTCTTC	CASSLPAGGLIGDEQFF
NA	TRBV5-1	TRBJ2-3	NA	TGCGCCAGCAGCGCGGGCACAGATACGCAGTATTTT	CASSAGTDTQYF
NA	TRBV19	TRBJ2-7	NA	TGTGCCAGTAGTCAACAGGACAGACCCTACGAGCAGTACTTC	CASSQQDRPYEQYF
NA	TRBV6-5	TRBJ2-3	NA	TGTGCCAGCAGTTCCATGCGGGGTGGCCCAGATACGCAGTATTTT	CASSSMRGGPDTQYF
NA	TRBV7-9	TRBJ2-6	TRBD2	TGTGCCAGCAGCTTAGCGCGCGGGGGTTGGGCCAACGTCCTGACTTTC	CASSLARGGWANVLTF
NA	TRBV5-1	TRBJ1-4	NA	TGCGCCAGCAGTGAGTTGGAGGGTGAAAAACTGTTTTTT	CASSELEGEKLFF
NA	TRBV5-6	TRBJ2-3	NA	TGTGCCAGCAGCTTGGCAGGGATGGAGGATACGCAGTATTTT	CASSLAGMEDTQYF
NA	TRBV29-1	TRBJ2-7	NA	TGCAGCGTCAGGGTATCGGTCGAGCAGTACTTC	CSVRVSVEQYF
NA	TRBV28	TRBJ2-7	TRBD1	TGTGCCAGCAGTTTTGGGACAGGGGGCGTTTTGTACGAGCAGTACTTC	CASSFGTGGVLYEQYF
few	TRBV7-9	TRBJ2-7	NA	TGTGCCAGCAGCTTAAGGACATCCTACGAGCAGTACTTC	CASSLRTSYEQYF